Listed below are T cell receptor beta chains from one sample, sequenced in a study of blood T cell repertoires in COVID-19. Sequencing was performed with immunoSEQ multiplex PCR; in TCRdb, only in-frame clones are kept and a portion is missing. In the table there are a few hundred thousand clones, around nine tenths of which are singletons. The material sequenced was peripheral blood. Source of these receptors: a woman between 25 and 40 years old with COVID-19, enrolled during active disease. The CDR3 runs from the conserved cysteine through the conserved F or W. The D gene is left open where the match is weak. Clone size is given for some rows only: seen once, a few or many times, or a class if the clone is expanded.

size: NA
J: TRBJ2-7
V: TRBV24-1
D: NA
CDR3: CATWESGGGHEQYF
DNA: TGTGCCACCTGGGAAAGCGGAGGCGGCCACGAGCAGTACTTC

size: NA
J: TRBJ2-7
V: TRBV30
D: NA
CDR3: CAWSPGYNEQYF
DNA: TGTGCCTGGAGTCCAGGGTACAACGAGCAGTACTTC

size: NA
J: TRBJ1-1
V: TRBV5-6
D: NA
CDR3: CASSFSTVSSAFF
DNA: TGTGCCAGCAGCTTCTCCACAGTATCTTCAGCTTTCTTT

size: NA
J: TRBJ2-1
V: TRBV29-1
D: NA
CDR3: CSTGVRDEQFF
DNA: TGCAGCACTGGAGTCAGGGATGAGCAGTTCTTC

size: many
J: TRBJ1-1
V: TRBV10-2
D: TRBD1
CDR3: CASSPGQGDTEAFF
DNA: TGCGCCAGCAGTCCGGGACAGGGGGACACTGAAGCTTTCTTT

size: NA
J: TRBJ1-5
V: TRBV28
D: NA
CDR3: CASSLFVSGQPQHF
DNA: TGTGCCAGCAGTTTGTTCGTTAGCGGCCAGCCCCAGCATTTT

size: NA
J: TRBJ2-5
V: TRBV7-3
D: TRBD1
CDR3: CASSLNSGGEETQYF
DNA: TGTGCCAGCAGCTTAAACTCAGGGGGCGAAGAGACCCAGTACTTC

size: NA
J: TRBJ2-1
V: TRBV4-2
D: TRBD2
CDR3: CASSHESSGVYNEQFF
DNA: TGTGCCAGCAGCCACGAATCTAGCGGCGTTTACAATGAGCAGTTCTTC

size: NA
J: TRBJ2-2
V: TRBV6-5
D: TRBD2
CDR3: CASSWASGRTGELFF
DNA: TGTGCCAGCAGTTGGGCTAGCGGGAGAACCGGGGAGCTGTTTTTT

size: NA
J: TRBJ1-1
V: TRBV5-1
D: NA
CDR3: CASSAQGSTEAFF
DNA: TGCGCCAGCAGCGCCCAGGGGAGCACTGAAGCTTTCTTT

size: NA
J: TRBJ2-7
V: TRBV25-1
D: NA
CDR3: CASRTAPGHGHEQYF
DNA: TGTGCCAGCAGGACAGCCCCGGGACACGGCCACGAGCAGTACTTC

size: NA
J: TRBJ1-2
V: TRBV6-5
D: NA
CDR3: CASSYRQSDGYTF
DNA: TGTGCCAGCAGTTACCGCCAAAGCGATGGCTACACCTTC

size: NA
J: TRBJ2-7
V: TRBV2
D: TRBD2
CDR3: CASIPSGGTYEQYF
DNA: TGTGCCAGCATACCCAGCGGGGGAACCTACGAGCAGTACTTC

size: NA
J: TRBJ2-3
V: TRBV28
D: TRBD1
CDR3: CASSLGGTGLDTQYF
DNA: TGTGCCAGCAGTTTAGGCGGGACAGGGTTAGATACGCAGTATTTT

size: NA
J: TRBJ2-5
V: TRBV9
D: NA
CDR3: CASSVGAGNQETQYF
DNA: TGTGCCAGCAGCGTAGGGGCAGGGAACCAAGAGACCCAGTACTTC

size: NA
J: TRBJ1-5
V: TRBV18
D: NA
CDR3: CASSPPGGPNQPQHF
DNA: TGTGCCAGCTCACCGCCCGGGGGACCCAATCAGCCCCAGCATTTT

size: NA
J: TRBJ1-5
V: TRBV7-8
D: NA
CDR3: CASSLTRSQPQHF
DNA: TGTGCCAGCAGCTTAACGAGATCCCAGCCCCAGCATTTT

size: NA
J: TRBJ1-4
V: TRBV28
D: TRBD1
CDR3: CASSLQDRGSTNEKLFF
DNA: TGTGCCAGCAGTTTACAGGACAGGGGCTCGACTAATGAAAAACTGTTTTTT

size: NA
J: TRBJ1-6
V: TRBV28
D: TRBD1
CDR3: CASKRGLFDSPLHF
DNA: TGTGCCTCAAAAAGGGGGCTCTTCGATTCACCCCTCCACTTT

size: NA
J: TRBJ2-2
V: TRBV6-5
D: NA
CDR3: CASSRGFGTGELFF
DNA: TGTGCCAGCAGTCGGGGATTTGGCACCGGGGAGCTGTTTTTT

size: NA
J: TRBJ2-7
V: TRBV24-1
D: TRBD2
CDR3: CATSEGTRPDYEQYF
DNA: TGTGCCACCAGTGAGGGGACTAGACCCGACTACGAGCAGTACTTC

size: NA
J: TRBJ1-2
V: TRBV14
D: NA
CDR3: CASSQDPLANYGYTF
DNA: TGTGCCAGCAGCCAAGATCCGCTAGCTAACTATGGCTACACCTTC

size: NA
J: TRBJ2-1
V: TRBV18
D: TRBD1
CDR3: CASSARDRVSEQFF
DNA: TGTGCCAGCTCCGCCCGGGACAGGGTAAGCGAGCAGTTCTTC

size: once
J: TRBJ2-7
V: TRBV6-1
D: NA
CDR3: CASSEQAPPYEQYF
DNA: TGTGCCAGCAGTGAACAGGCGCCTCCGTACGAGCAGTACTTC

size: NA
J: TRBJ2-7
V: TRBV5-5
D: TRBD2
CDR3: CASSLAPSGSWEQYF
DNA: TGTGCCAGCAGCTTGGCCCCTAGCGGGAGCTGGGAGCAGTACTTC

size: NA
J: TRBJ2-7
V: TRBV28
D: NA
CDR3: CASSFSSSYEQYF
DNA: TGTGCCAGCAGCTTTTCGAGCTCCTACGAGCAGTACTTC

size: NA
J: TRBJ1-1
V: TRBV28
D: TRBD1
CDR3: CASRRQGETEAFF
DNA: TGTGCCAGCAGACGACAGGGGGAGACTGAAGCTTTCTTT

size: NA
J: TRBJ2-5
V: TRBV28
D: NA
CDR3: CASSPYRVRQETQYF
DNA: TGTGCCAGCAGTCCCTACAGGGTGCGGCAAGAGACCCAGTACTTC

size: NA
J: TRBJ1-5
V: TRBV30
D: TRBD1
CDR3: CAWSVQGNQPQHF
DNA: TGTGCCTGGAGTGTACAGGGGAATCAGCCCCAGCATTTT

size: NA
J: TRBJ2-3
V: TRBV5-8
D: NA
CDR3: CASSPRSSTDTQYF
DNA: TGTGCCAGCAGCCCCCGGTCCTCCACAGATACGCAGTATTTT

size: NA
J: TRBJ2-3
V: TRBV11-1
D: TRBD2
CDR3: CASSSSGRRADTQYF
DNA: TGTGCCAGCAGCTCAAGCGGGAGGCGGGCAGATACGCAGTATTTT

size: NA
J: TRBJ1-2
V: TRBV7-8
D: NA
CDR3: CASSFGTHNYGYTF
DNA: TGTGCCAGCAGCTTTGGGACACATAACTATGGCTACACCTTC

size: few
J: TRBJ1-5
V: TRBV4-2
D: TRBD1
CDR3: CASSQEATGFNQPQHF
DNA: TGTGCCAGCAGCCAAGAAGCGACAGGGTTCAATCAGCCCCAGCATTTT

size: NA
J: TRBJ1-3
V: TRBV30
D: NA
CDR3: CAWSVTSDTIYF
DNA: TGTGCCTGGAGTGTCACGTCGGACACCATATATTTT

size: NA
J: TRBJ2-1
V: TRBV3-1/TRBV3-2
D: NA
CDR3: CASSQGSQGYNEQFF
DNA: TGTGCCAGCAGCCAAGGGTCGCAGGGCTACAATGAGCAGTTCTTC

size: NA
J: TRBJ2-3
V: TRBV7-9
D: NA
CDR3: CASSFGFTDTQYF
DNA: TGTGCCAGCAGCTTCGGTTTCACAGATACGCAGTATTTT

size: NA
J: TRBJ1-1
V: TRBV18
D: NA
CDR3: CASSPPIGAAFF
DNA: TGTGCCAGCTCACCACCGATTGGGGCGGCTTTCTTT

size: NA
J: TRBJ2-7
V: TRBV7-6
D: TRBD2
CDR3: CASSVGLAASYEQYF
DNA: TGTGCCAGCAGCGTGGGACTAGCGGCCTCCTACGAGCAGTACTTC